Below are 28 T cell receptor beta chains sequenced from a single sample in a study of OX40 agonist ivuxolimab in advanced cancers. The method was immunoSEQ multiplex PCR; TCRdb's version includes in-frame clones alone and lacks a portion of them. The table includes more than 45,000 clones, about 78% detected once. The sample in question was CD4+ or CD8+ T cells sorted from blood, obtained in a trial of the OX40 agonist ivuxolimab. The receptors here all came from an adult with an advanced solid tumor such as melanoma, head and neck, liver or kidney cancer.

CDR3 DNA: TGTGCCAGCAGCTTGGTGGGGACAGCCCGTAGCAATCAGCCCCAGCATTTT. It codes for CASSLVGTARSNQPQHF. The chain has TRBV5-6 and TRBJ1-5; 7 bases agree with TRBD1. CDR1 SGHDT and CDR2 YYEEEE come from the germline V gene. The CDR3 extends over 17 amino acids. Trimming removed 0 bases from V and 0 bases from J; junction bases left unmatched: 6.

The V call is TRBV2, the J call TRBJ2-1; TRBD2 matches at 16 bases. Germline V gene sequence: CDR1 SNHLY, CDR2 FYNNEI. The CDR3 consists of 16 residues. The V and J ends lost 8 bases and 7 bases, in that order; junction bases with no gene match: 8. CDR3 region: CASRPRGLAGGNEQFF. In DNA, the CDR3 is TGTGCCAGCCGCCCAAGGGGACTAGCGGGAGGGAATGAGCAGTTCTTC.

The V gene is TRBV6-4, the J gene TRBJ2-7; perhaps TRBD1 as D (5 bases). Germline V gene sequence: CDR1 MRHNA, CDR2 SNTAGT. V was cut by 11 bases and J by 5 bases, with 22 bases left in between. This CDR3 contains 14 residues. CDR3 residues: CAGSTARTFDEQYF. In nucleotides, the CDR3 is TGTGCCGGGTCAACTGCCAGGACATTTGACGAGCAGTACTTC.

As DNA, the CDR3 is TGTGCCAGCAGCACCATGACAGGGGGCTCGACTGAAGCTTTCTTT. This gives the protein CASSTMTGGSTEAFF. The chain combines TRBV7-9 with TRBJ1-1; the match to TRBD1 covers 10 bases. The CDR3 is made up of 15 amino acids. Germline V gives CDR1 SEHNR, CDR2 FQNEAQ (reference sequence). The trim removed 5 bases at V and 5 bases at J, leaving 8 bases unmatched. Full variable domain (remainder filled in from reference TRBV7-9 and TRBJ1-1): DTGVSQNPRHKITKRGQNVTFRCDPISEHNRLYWYRQTLGQGPEFLTYFQNEAQLEKSRLLSDRFSAERPKGSFSTLEIQRTEQGDSAMYLCASSTMTGGSTEAFFGQGTRLTVV.

Only one count was recorded for this clone. The V gene is TRBV2, the J gene TRBJ2-5; D call uncertain. Per germline, CDR1 SNHLY and CDR2 FYNNEI. V lost 8 bases, J lost 0 bases, and 13 bases lay in between. The CDR3 spans 14 residues. CDR3 DNA sequence: TGTGCCAGCCTTTCTCGGAGTAACCAAGAGACCCAGTACTTC. This translates into CASLSRSNQETQYF.

A single count supports this clone. This sequence joins TRBV9 and TRBJ2-5; possible D gene TRBD1, 5 bases. Germline assignment: CDR1 SGDLS and CDR2 YYNGEE. The CDR3 spans 13 residues. V shed 2 bases and J shed 4 bases, with 9 bases lying between them. This CDR3 reads CASSVQGTETQYF. CDR3 nucleotide sequence: TGTGCCAGCAGCGTCCAGGGTACAGAGACCCAGTACTTC. Filled out from reference TRBV9 and TRBJ2-5, the complete variable domain reads DSGVTQTPKHLITATGQRVTLRCSPRSGDLSVYWYQQSLDQGLQFLIQYYNGEERAKGNILERFSAQQFPDLHSELNLSSLELGDSALYFCASSVQGTETQYFGPGTRLLVL.

The V gene is TRBV11-2, the J gene TRBJ2-4; D gene unclear. Trimming took off 5 bases at V and 0 bases at J, with 14 bases between the two ends. The CDR3 spans 16 residues. Germline V CDR1 and CDR2: SGHAT, FQNNGV. CDR3 residues: CASSPLRRIAKNIQYF. CDR3 sequence (DNA): TGTGCCAGCAGCCCCTTGCGCCGGATAGCCAAAAACATTCAGTACTTC.

This chain joins TRBV14 and TRBJ2-3; 9 bases agree with TRBD2. V shed 2 bases, J shed 2 bases, and the junction held 5 bases outside the gene matches. CDR1 is SGHDN and CDR2 is FVKESK in the germline V gene. The CDR3 has 16 residues. The CDR3 reads CASSQLAGSVTDTQYF. CDR3 sequence (DNA): TGTGCCAGCAGCCAACTAGCGGGAAGTGTCACAGATACGCAGTATTTT.

This chain uses TRBV7-9 with TRBJ2-3; 8 bases are shared with TRBD1. Germline CDR1 SEHNR, CDR2 FQNEAQ (reference sequence). Unmatched junction bases numbered 5, after V lost 4 bases and J lost 2 bases. This CDR3 is built from 15 residues. The CDR3, as DNA: TGTGCCAGCAGCTACGACAGGGGCAACACAGATACGCAGTATTTT. Translation gives CASSYDRGNTDTQYF.

The table lists this clone with a count of one. The CDR3 here is CASKTKGTSYEQYF. The CDR3 DNA sequence: TGTGCCAGCAAGACTAAGGGTACATCATACGAGCAGTACTTC. The gene calls are TRBV4-2 and TRBJ2-7, with a weak D call TRBD2 (5 bases). The V end was cut by 7 bases, the J end by 4 bases, with 17 bases between. Germline assignment: CDR1 LGHNA and CDR2 YNFKEQ. There are 14 residues in the CDR3.

The chain couples TRBV29-1 to TRBJ1-3; D not certain. Germline CDR1 SQVTM, CDR2 ANQGSEA. The V end was cut by 7 bases, the J end by 8 bases, with 15 bases between. This CDR3 comprises 12 residues. This CDR3 is CSADVFGDTIYF. As DNA, the CDR3 is TGCAGCGCGGACGTGTTTGGGGACACCATATATTTT.

The chain links TRBV9 to TRBJ1-6; 9 bases are a match to TRBD1. Germline CDR1 is SGDLS and CDR2 is YYNGEE. The trim removed 0 bases at V and 9 bases at J, leaving 1 base unmatched. This CDR3 spans 14 amino acids. CDR3 residues: CASSVATGGSPLHF. The CDR3 nucleotides are TGTGCCAGCAGCGTAGCGACAGGGGGTTCACCCCTCCACTTT.

The genes are TRBV19 and TRBJ1-1; 8 bases line up with TRBD1. Germline CDR1 is LNHDA and CDR2 is SQIVND (reference sequence). V was pared by 6 bases and J by 1 base, with 28 bases of the junction left unmatched. This CDR3 region has 22 residues. CDR3 coding DNA: TGTGCCAGTAGCTCCCTACCTTTCCCCCCAGACAGGGGCGGATCGAAGAACACTGAAGCTTTCTTT. Its protein is CASSSLPFPPDRGGSKNTEAFF.

This chain links TRBV2 with TRBJ2-4, with 9 bases identical to TRBD2. The germline gives CDR1 SNHLY, CDR2 FYNNEI. This CDR3 region has 15 residues. Losses at the gene ends were 2 bases for V and 9 bases for J; bases not matched to a gene: 8. CDR3 sequence (DNA): TGTGCCAGCAGTGAACTGGCGGGAGGGGCGGGCATTCAGTACTTC. Protein: CASSELAGGAGIQYF.

The CDR3 DNA reads TGTGCCAGCAGTGCCCAGGGCGGCGCTGAAGCTTTCTTT. It specifies CASSAQGGAEAFF. The V and J genes are TRBV6-1 and TRBJ1-1; D is possibly TRBD1 (5 bases). Germline CDR1 is MNHNS and CDR2 is SASEGT. CDR3 length: 13 amino acids. The germline V and J ends were trimmed by 4 bases and 6 bases, with 12 bases remaining between them.

In this sample, this clone turned up a few times. In the same sample, other DNA sequences code for this CDR3. This rearrangement joins TRBV28 to TRBJ2-7; TRBD2 matches 8 bases. Germline V gene lookup returns CDR1 MDHEN and CDR2 SYDVKM. This CDR3 has 14 amino acids. V shed 7 bases and J 0 bases; nucleotides not matched to a gene: 5. The CDR3 coding sequence is TGTGCCAGCACCCTAGCGGGCAGCTCCTACGAGCAGTACTTC. This encodes CASTLAGSSYEQYF.

The V call is TRBV2, the J call TRBJ1-6, with 7 bases that match TRBD1. Germline trimming cut 3 bases from V and 5 bases from J; bases unmatched to any gene: 4. CDR1 is SNHLY and CDR2 is FYNNEI in the germline V gene. This CDR3 contains 15 residues. The CDR3 spells CASSEGQRNNSPLHF. The CDR3, as DNA: TGTGCCAGCAGTGAGGGACAGCGGAATAATTCACCCCTCCACTTT.

This clone has just a few counts. CDR3 in DNA: TGTGCCAGCAGCCGAGGACGGCAGCAACAAGAGACCCAGTACTTC. It specifies CASSRGRQQQETQYF. The rearrangement joins TRBV14 to TRBJ2-5; D gene unclear. The germline CDR1 and CDR2 sequences are SGHDN and FVKESK. V was pared by 4 bases and J by 2 bases, with 14 bases between. The CDR3 covers 15 residues.

V is TRBV5-6 and J is TRBJ2-7, with a possible D match to TRBD1 (6 bases). The V gene lost 5 bases and the J gene lost 2 bases, with 11 bases spanning the gap. The germline CDR1 and CDR2 sequences are SGHDT and YYEEEE. The CDR3 has 13 residues. CDR3 region: CASSRQVAYEQYF. CDR3 in DNA: TGTGCCAGCAGTCGACAGGTAGCCTACGAGCAGTACTTC.

This chain joins TRBV9 and TRBJ2-1; D might be TRBD1 or TRBD2, each matching 7 bases. Trimming left V 0 bases short and J 8 bases short, with 15 bases between. The CDR3 has 15 amino acids. Germline V gene data show CDR1 as SGDLS and CDR2 as YYNGEE. Here the CDR3 DNA reads TGTGCCAGCAGCGTAGGCCCAGGGGGGGAGGATGAGCAGTTCTTC. The encoded protein is CASSVGPGGEDEQFF.

The CDR3 nucleotides read TGCGCCAGCAGCCAAGGGGCGACGGGCTATAATTCACCCCTCCACTTT. Translated, it gives CASSQGATGYNSPLHF. V gene TRBV4-1 combines with J gene TRBJ1-6; D not certain. Germline V gene sequence: CDR1 MGHRA, CDR2 YSYEKL. The CDR3 runs 16 residues. The V and J ends lost 1 base and 3 bases respectively, with 10 bases between them.

The rearrangement uses TRBV7-2 and TRBJ2-7, with TRBD2 identical over 8 bases. The ends lost 6 bases at V and 3 bases at J; junction bases unmatched: 1. Germline CDR1 SGHTA, CDR2 FQGNSA. The CDR3 is made up of 12 amino acids. The DNA of the CDR3 is TGTGCCAGCAGGACTAGCGTCTACGAGCAGTACTTC. It codes for CASRTSVYEQYF. The whole variable domain, filled in from reference TRBV7-2 and TRBJ2-7, reads GAGVSQSPSNKVTEKGKDVELRCDPISGHTALYWYRQSLGQGLEFLIYFQGNSAPDKSGLPSDRFSAERTGGSVSTLTIQRTQQEDSAVYLCASRTSVYEQYFGPGTRLTVT.

CDR3 nucleotide sequence: TGTGCCACCGGACGGGGGTTTGAGACCCAGTACTTC. Residues: CATGRGFETQYF. The chain carries TRBV28 and TRBJ2-5, with TRBD2 as a possible D gene (6 bases). CDR3 length: 12 amino acids. CDR1 and CDR2 from the germline V gene are MDHEN and SYDVKM. Trimming took 10 bases from V and 5 from J, leaving 14 bases between them.

The chain combines TRBV5-1 with TRBJ1-1; D may be TRBD1 (5 bases). Germline CDR1 is SGHRS and CDR2 is YFSETQ. There are 15 residues in the CDR3. The V end lost 1 base, the J end lost 4 bases, and 14 bases lay between the germline ends. Written as DNA, the CDR3 is TGCGCCAGCAGCTTGTCCGGGGACTTCGGCACTGAAGCTTTCTTT. Amino acids: CASSLSGDFGTEAFF.

The gene calls are TRBV7-3 and TRBJ2-3; TRBD2 agrees at 10 bases. Unmatched junction bases numbered 0, after V lost 2 bases and J lost 4 bases. The CDR3 has 14 amino acids. From germline, CDR1 is SGHTA and CDR2 FQGTGA. The CDR3 is CASSLGLAADTQYF. Written as DNA, the CDR3 is TGTGCCAGCAGCTTAGGACTAGCGGCAGATACGCAGTATTTT.

This clone has only a few counts. The identical CDR3 is also encoded by other nucleotide sequences in the sample. V and J are TRBV28 and TRBJ2-4; no definite D call. Germline CDR1 and CDR2: MDHEN and SYDVKM. V lost 6 bases and J 0 bases, leaving 9 bases between the germline ends. The CDR3 length is 14 residues. The CDR3: CASRGGPAKNIQYF. The CDR3 region has the DNA TGTGCCAGCAGAGGTGGCCCAGCCAAAAACATTCAGTACTTC.

This clone was seen just once. The CDR3 nucleotides read TGCGCCAGCAGCTTGAGGGCGGGAGCAATGGAGACCCAGTACTTC. It specifies CASSLRAGAMETQYF. V and J are TRBV5-1 and TRBJ2-5; 7 nucleotides agree with TRBD2. CDR3 size: 15 residues. V shed 1 base, J shed 5 bases, and the junction held 8 bases outside the gene matches. Germline CDR1 SGHRS, CDR2 YFSETQ.

This clone was recorded many times. The chain combines TRBV30 with TRBJ1-2, with a tentative D call TRBD1 (5 bases). The V gene lost 1 base and the J gene lost 4 bases, with 13 bases spanning the gap. Germline CDR1 is GTSNPN and CDR2 is SVGIG (reference sequence). CDR3 length equals 14 residues. The CDR3 here is CAWSGQIQSYGYTF. For the CDR3, the DNA is TGTGCCTGGAGTGGACAGATCCAGTCCTATGGCTACACCTTC.